The rows below give T cell receptor beta chains drawn from one sample of a study of tumor and adjacent non-tumor tissue in lung cancer. MiXCR was run by TCRdb on the multiplex PCR reads, yielding one entry per CDR3 protein. This table has around 86,000 distinct CDR3 sequences, around 70% appearing once. What was sequenced was lung tumor tissue. These receptors were obtained from a woman aged 40 to 55 with non-small cell lung cancer. Each CDR3 is given with its conserved first and last residue. D genes are given only for firm matches. Not all rows give a size; the values are once, few, many and, for expanded clones, a class.

v_gene: TRBV5-6
j_gene: TRBJ2-5
d_gene: TRBD2
abundance: many
CDR3aa: CASSHTAGGRETQYF
CDR3nt: TGTGCCAGCAGCCACACAGCGGGAGGGAGGGAGACCCAGTACTTC

v_gene: TRBV13
j_gene: TRBJ2-3
d_gene: .
abundance: many
CDR3aa: CASSLGAGTDTQYF
CDR3nt: TGTGCCAGCAGCTTGGGGGCGGGCACAGATACGCAGTATTTT

v_gene: TRBV6-1
j_gene: TRBJ2-7
d_gene: .
abundance: .
CDR3aa: CASRQSHEQYF
CDR3nt: TGTGCCAGCAGGCAGTCACACGAGCAGTACTTC

v_gene: TRBV20-1
j_gene: TRBJ2-3
d_gene: .
abundance: many
CDR3aa: CSASVPPADTQYF
CDR3nt: TGCAGTGCATCGGTCCCCCCCGCAGATACGCAGTATTTT

v_gene: TRBV11-2
j_gene: TRBJ2-7
d_gene: .
abundance: .
CDR3aa: CSNSLRREQYF
CDR3nt: TGTTCCAACAGCTTAAGACGCGAGCAGTACTTC

v_gene: TRBV29-1
j_gene: TRBJ2-4
d_gene: TRBD2
abundance: .
CDR3aa: CSIEFPLAGARDIQYF
CDR3nt: TGCAGCATTGAATTTCCGCTAGCGGGGGCCAGGGACATTCAGTACTTC

v_gene: TRBV7-2
j_gene: TRBJ2-3
d_gene: TRBD2
abundance: few
CDR3aa: CASSSPTSGNPDTQYF
CDR3nt: TGTGCCAGCAGCTCCCCGACTAGCGGGAACCCAGATACGCAGTATTTT

v_gene: TRBV11-3
j_gene: TRBJ2-1
d_gene: .
abundance: .
CDR3aa: CVSSWGQGQGVDERFF
CDR3nt: TGTGTCAGCAGCTGGGGGCAGGGCCAGGGTGTGGATGAGCGGTTCTTC

v_gene: TRBV11-2
j_gene: TRBJ2-1
d_gene: .
abundance: .
CDR3aa: CASSMTLFALYNEQFF
CDR3nt: TGTGCCAGCAGCATGACACTATTTGCACTGTACAATGAGCAGTTCTTC

v_gene: TRBV28
j_gene: TRBJ2-7
d_gene: TRBD2
abundance: .
CDR3aa: CVSGRGSYKQYF
CDR3nt: TGTGTCAGCGGGAGGGGCTCCTACAAGCAGTACTTC

v_gene: TRBV20-1
j_gene: TRBJ1-1
d_gene: TRBD1
abundance: .
CDR3aa: CSTSIGDRVNDFF
CDR3nt: TGCAGTACTAGTATTGGGGACAGGGTGAATGATTTCTTT

v_gene: TRBV28
j_gene: TRBJ1-2
d_gene: TRBD1
abundance: .
CDR3aa: CASRPQGDYVYTF
CDR3nt: TGTGCCAGCCGTCCCCAGGGGGACTATGTCTACACCTTC

v_gene: TRBV4-2
j_gene: TRBJ2-2
d_gene: TRBD2
abundance: .
CDR3aa: CASSHLGLAGGNTGELFF
CDR3nt: TGTGCCAGCAGCCATCTGGGACTAGCGGGGGGGAACACCGGGGAGTTGTTTTTT

v_gene: TRBV6-5
j_gene: TRBJ2-7
d_gene: .
abundance: .
CDR3aa: CASRLRGSYEQYF
CDR3nt: TGTGCCAGCAGATTGAGAGGGTCCTACGAGCAGTACTTC

v_gene: TRBV6-5
j_gene: TRBJ2-1
d_gene: .
abundance: .
CDR3aa: CAIRYDRSTYNEEFF
CDR3nt: TGTGCCATCAGATACGACCGGTCAACTTACAATGAGGAGTTCTTC

v_gene: TRBV6-5
j_gene: TRBJ2-1
d_gene: TRBD2
abundance: many
CDR3aa: CASRASGPSYNEQFF
CDR3nt: TGTGCCAGCAGGGCTAGCGGTCCTTCCTACAATGAGCAGTTCTTC

v_gene: TRBV29-1
j_gene: TRBJ2-7
d_gene: TRBD1
abundance: large
CDR3aa: CSVSPGTGYEQYF
CDR3nt: TGCAGCGTTAGTCCCGGGACAGGCTACGAGCAGTACTTC

v_gene: TRBV29-1
j_gene: TRBJ2-5
d_gene: .
abundance: .
CDR3aa: CSVGVVQEMQYF
CDR3nt: TGCAGCGTGGGAGTAGTCCAAGAGATGCAGTACTTC

v_gene: TRBV6-6
j_gene: TRBJ2-2
d_gene: .
abundance: once
CDR3aa: CASVPGIAGELFF
CDR3nt: TGTGCCAGCGTCCCCGGGATCGCCGGGGAGCTATTTTTT

v_gene: TRBV6-5
j_gene: TRBJ2-7
d_gene: TRBD2
abundance: .
CDR3aa: CACSRLRTSGRYVQYF
CDR3nt: TGTGCCTGCAGTCGCCTAAGGACTAGCGGGAGGTACGTGCAGTACTTC

v_gene: TRBV5-1
j_gene: TRBJ2-6
d_gene: .
abundance: many
CDR3aa: CASSSEAGAGANVLTF
CDR3nt: TGCGCCAGCAGCAGCGAGGCCGGGGCCGGGGCCAACGTCCTGACTTTC

v_gene: TRBV6-5
j_gene: TRBJ2-6
d_gene: .
abundance: many
CDR3aa: CASSSTLTGANVLTF
CDR3nt: TGTGCCAGCAGTTCCACACTCACTGGGGCCAACGTCCTGACTTTC

v_gene: TRBV5-4
j_gene: TRBJ2-3
d_gene: TRBD2
abundance: .
CDR3aa: CVSSTLAGADTQYF
CDR3nt: TGTGTAAGCAGCACCCTAGCGGGAGCGGATACGCAGTATTTT

v_gene: TRBV6-5
j_gene: TRBJ2-6
d_gene: .
abundance: .
CDR3aa: CASSWTQTSGANVLAF
CDR3nt: TGTGCCAGCAGTTGGACTCAAACCTCTGGGGCCAACGTCCTGGCATTC

v_gene: TRBV5-1
j_gene: TRBJ2-2
d_gene: TRBD1
abundance: few
CDR3aa: CASSGGTGIGELFF
CDR3nt: TGCGCCAGCAGCGGAGGGACAGGGATCGGGGAGCTGTTTTTT

v_gene: TRBV5-1
j_gene: TRBJ2-5
d_gene: .
abundance: few
CDR3aa: CASSLGGTPQETQYF
CDR3nt: TGCGCCAGCAGCTTGGGCGGGACCCCACAAGAGACCCAGTACTTC

v_gene: TRBV11-2
j_gene: TRBJ2-7
d_gene: TRBD1
abundance: few
CDR3aa: CASSFYQGTRDREFREQYF
CDR3nt: TGTGCCAGCAGCTTCTATCAGGGAACCCGGGACAGGGAATTCCGCGAGCAGTACTTC

v_gene: TRBV19
j_gene: TRBJ1-2
d_gene: .
abundance: many
CDR3aa: CASRFREGNGYTF
CDR3nt: TGTGCCAGTAGATTCAGGGAGGGCAATGGCTACACCTTC

v_gene: TRBV12-3/TRBV12-4
j_gene: TRBJ2-6
d_gene: .
abundance: many
CDR3aa: CASSLVGAADAGANVLTF
CDR3nt: TGTGCCAGCAGTTTAGTGGGGGCCGCAGACGCTGGGGCCAACGTCCTGACTTTC

v_gene: TRBV29-1
j_gene: TRBJ2-5
d_gene: .
abundance: once
CDR3aa: CSVEDGGWEETRYF
CDR3nt: TGCAGCGTTGAAGATGGCGGGTGGGAAGAGACCCGGTACTTC

v_gene: TRBV29-1
j_gene: TRBJ2-1
d_gene: .
abundance: .
CDR3aa: CSAEGSWGYSEQFF
CDR3nt: TGCAGCGCTGAAGGGTCCTGGGGGTACAGTGAGCAGTTCTTC

v_gene: TRBV11-3
j_gene: TRBJ1-4
d_gene: .
abundance: once
CDR3aa: CACRAGVGPEKLFF
CDR3nt: TGTGCCTGTAGAGCCGGGGTAGGGCCTGAAAAACTGTTTTTT

v_gene: TRBV5-1
j_gene: TRBJ1-6
d_gene: .
abundance: few
CDR3aa: CASSLTDGSYNSPLHF
CDR3nt: TGCGCCAGCAGCTTAACGGATGGATCCTATAATTCACCCCTCCACTTT

v_gene: TRBV5-1
j_gene: TRBJ2-7
d_gene: .
abundance: .
CDR3aa: CASSQHGSSHEQYF
CDR3nt: TGCGCCAGCAGTCAACACGGGAGCTCCCACGAGCAGTACTTC

v_gene: TRBV11-2
j_gene: TRBJ2-1
d_gene: .
abundance: .
CDR3aa: CARSRTLAVLYKEQFF
CDR3nt: TGTGCCAGGAGCAGGACACTAGCTGTACTGTACAAAGAGCAGTTCTTC

v_gene: TRBV6-2/TRBV6-3
j_gene: TRBJ2-3
d_gene: .
abundance: .
CDR3aa: CVSSYSYGVAVGSRTDTQYF
CDR3nt: TGTGTCAGCAGTTACAGCTATGGGGTAGCGGTCGGATCCCGCACAGATACGCAGTATTTT

v_gene: TRBV4-2
j_gene: TRBJ2-1
d_gene: .
abundance: .
CDR3aa: CASSQDNERGYNKQFF
CDR3nt: TGTGCCAGCAGCCAAGATAACGAGAGGGGGTACAATAAGCAGTTCTTC

v_gene: TRBV2
j_gene: TRBJ2-7
d_gene: .
abundance: many
CDR3aa: CASTSGTGTYEQYF
CDR3nt: TGTGCCAGCACTTCCGGGACGGGGACCTACGAGCAGTACTTC

v_gene: TRBV4-2
j_gene: TRBJ2-2
d_gene: TRBD2
abundance: .
CDR3aa: CASSQCPAGGQGELFF
CDR3nt: TGTGCCAGCAGCCAATGCCCAGCGGGGGGGCAAGGGGAGCTGTTTTTT

v_gene: TRBV5-4
j_gene: TRBJ2-3
d_gene: TRBD2
abundance: .
CDR3aa: CANSLSLGGGDTDTQYF
CDR3nt: TGTGCCAACAGCTTGTCTCTTGGCGGGGGGGACACAGATACGCAGTATTTT

v_gene: TRBV4-2
j_gene: TRBJ2-2
d_gene: TRBD2
abundance: .
CDR3aa: CASSLRLAGGTGELFF
CDR3nt: TGTGCCAGCAGCCTTAGATTAGCGGGAGGCACCGGGGAGCTGTTTTTT

v_gene: TRBV29-1
j_gene: TRBJ2-7
d_gene: .
abundance: .
CDR3aa: CSVDGRGSQSYEQYF
CDR3nt: TGCAGTGTTGACGGGAGAGGGTCTCAGAGCTACGAGCAGTACTTC

v_gene: TRBV11-3
j_gene: TRBJ2-1
d_gene: TRBD2
abundance: .
CDR3aa: CVRSDPGLAANNEQFF
CDR3nt: TGTGTCAGGAGCGATCCGGGACTAGCGGCCAACAATGAACAGTTCTTC

v_gene: TRBV6-2/TRBV6-3
j_gene: TRBJ2-7
d_gene: .
abundance: .
CDR3aa: CASSYPRGTGYDQYF
CDR3nt: TGTGCTAGCAGTTACCCCAGGGGCACTGGTTACGACCAGTACTTC